What follows are 14 T cell receptor beta chains derived from one specimen sequenced in a study of cytomegalovirus exposure and HLA in healthy donors. In the PCR, 60 Vbeta and 13 Jbeta primers were used. Data came from immunoSEQ multiplex PCR; TCRdb stores just in-frame clones and leaves some out. The data contain some 150,000 clones, roughly 82% of them singletons. The source material was PBMCs. The receptor source for this set is a man aged 18 to 29 in good health and CMV-seropositive.

This chain links TRBV14 with TRBJ1-1, with D unclear. The V gene lost 4 bases and the J gene lost 5 bases, with 8 bases spanning the gap. CDR1 SGHDN and CDR2 FVKESK come from the germline V gene. The CDR3 sequence is 12 residues long. The CDR3 region is CASSPAGTEAFF. For the CDR3, the DNA is TGTGCCAGCAGCCCAGCCGGGACTGAAGCTTTCTTT.

The chain has TRBV27 and TRBJ2-1, with D maybe TRBD2 (5 bases). With 5 bases removed from V and 8 bases from J, the gap between germline ends came to 10 bases. In germline, CDR1 is MNHEY, CDR2 SMNVEV (reference sequence). This CDR3 has 12 residues. The CDR3 spells CASSTQRDEQFF. CDR3 DNA: TGTGCCAGCAGTACTCAGAGGGATGAGCAGTTCTTC.

As DNA, the CDR3 is TGTGCCAGCAGCATACCCCCCACTAGCGGACACCAGAACACCGGGGAGCTGTTTTTT. It yields the protein CASSIPPTSGHQNTGELFF. The gene calls are TRBV7-9 and TRBJ2-2; TRBD2 agrees at 8 bases. The V gene's germline CDR1 is SEHNR and CDR2 FQNEAQ (reference sequence). The CDR3 length is 19 residues. Losses at the gene ends were 5 bases for V and 1 base for J; bases not matched to a gene: 15. Looking up the rest from reference TRBV7-9 and TRBJ2-2 gives the full variable domain: DTGVSQNPRHKITKRGQNVTFRCDPISEHNRLYWYRQTLGQGPEFLTYFQNEAQLEKSRLLSDRFSAERPKGSFSTLEIQRTEQGDSAMYLCASSIPPTSGHQNTGELFFGEGSRLTVL.

This chain connects TRBV7-9 to TRBJ2-2; D uncertain. CDR1 and CDR2 (germline): SEHNR, FQNEAQ (reference sequence). The ends were cut back, 1 base at V and 0 bases at J, with 6 bases in the middle. The CDR3 runs to 15 residues. The CDR3 protein is CASSLGASNTGELFF. DNA of the CDR3: TGTGCCAGCAGCTTAGGGGCTTCGAACACCGGGGAGCTGTTTTTT.

The V call is TRBV7-9, the J call TRBJ2-1, with a possible D match to TRBD1 (5 bases). Trimming left V 5 bases short and J 14 bases short, with 19 bases between. The CDR3 length is 13 residues. The germline V gene encodes CDR1 SEHNR and CDR2 FQNEAQ (reference sequence). The CDR3 nucleotides read TGTGCCAGCAGCCTGGAGTTAGCAATAGGGGAGTTCTTC. Amino acids: CASSLELAIGEFF.

This clone was picked up one time. This chain uses TRBV18 with TRBJ2-1; 9 nucleotides line up with TRBD1. The CDR3 length is 20 residues. From germline, CDR1 is KGHSH and CDR2 LQKENI. With 1 base clipped from V and 5 bases from J, the junction kept 18 bases outside the gene matches. CDR3 DNA sequence: TGTGCCAGCTCACCACAAAAAAACCCGGGACAGGGCATGGGGGACAATGAGCAGTTCTTC. Amino acids: CASSPQKNPGQGMGDNEQFF.

The chain combines TRBV13 with TRBJ2-1; D call uncertain. Trimming removed 0 bases from V and 2 bases from J, with 5 bases in between. The CDR3 sequence is 14 residues long. Germline assignment: CDR1 PRHDT and CDR2 FYEKMQ (reference sequence). CDR3 protein: CASSLGTTYNEQFF. The CDR3 bases are TGTGCCAGCAGCTTAGGGACAACCTACAATGAGCAGTTCTTC.

This chain connects TRBV7-6 to TRBJ1-1; D gene ambiguous. Germline values: CDR1 SGHVS, CDR2 FNYEAQ. V lost 2 bases, J lost 7 bases, and 11 bases lay in between. The CDR3 totals 13 residues. The CDR3 DNA is TGTGCCAGCAGCTTACAAGGAGTGAATGAAGCTTTCTTT. Translating it yields CASSLQGVNEAFF.

The gene calls are TRBV9 and TRBJ1-2; 8 nucleotides match TRBD1. CDR1 and CDR2 from the germline V gene are SGDLS and YYNGEE. The CDR3 sequence is 15 residues long. The junction had 10 bases not matched to a gene; V was cut back by 5 bases and J by 4 bases. This chain's CDR3 is CASSGTGGRFYGYTF. DNA for the CDR3: TGTGCCAGCAGTGGAACAGGGGGTCGGTTCTATGGCTACACCTTC.

The chain carries TRBV27 and TRBJ2-3, with 9 bases lining up with TRBD1. The CDR3 runs to 18 residues. Germline CDR1 is MNHEY and CDR2 is SMNVEV (reference sequence). J gave up 5 bases and V 6 bases, and 18 bases lay outside the gene matches. CDR3 bases: TGTGCCAGCAGGAGTAGCTGGGACAGGGACCCTTCACGAGATACGCAGTATTTT. This sequence encodes CASRSSWDRDPSRDTQYF.

This rearrangement joins TRBV4-1 to TRBJ2-1; 9 bases fit TRBD2. The trim removed 3 bases at V and 10 bases at J, leaving 1 base unmatched. Germline CDR1 and CDR2: MGHRA and YSYEKL. The CDR3 is 12 residues long. The CDR3 loop reads CASSHLAGEQFF. The CDR3 DNA is TGCGCCAGCAGCCATCTAGCGGGGGAGCAGTTCTTC.

This rearrangement joins TRBV2 to TRBJ2-3, with D perhaps TRBD2 (6 bases). The ends were cut back, 4 bases at V and 0 bases at J, with 8 bases in the middle. Germline lookup yields CDR1 SNHLY and CDR2 FYNNEI. The CDR3 has 14 amino acids. The CDR3 protein is CASSGRVSTDTQYF. The CDR3, as DNA: TGTGCCAGCAGTGGGAGGGTCAGCACAGATACGCAGTATTTT.

This chain joins TRBV5-1 and TRBJ1-1, with TRBD1 matching over 7 bases. CDR3 length: 17 amino acids. The germline CDR1 and CDR2 sequences are SGHRS and YFSETQ. After removal of 0 bases from V and 1 base from J, the junction contained 9 bases not matched to a gene. CDR3: CASSLGDRPWPNTEAFF. The CDR3 DNA reads TGCGCCAGCAGCTTGGGGGACAGACCCTGGCCGAACACTGAAGCTTTCTTT.

This rearrangement joins TRBV7-9 to TRBJ1-1; D is unresolved. This CDR3 spans 12 amino acids. V was shortened by 5 bases and J by 0 bases, with 4 bases between the two germline ends. Germline CDR1 reads SEHNR; CDR2 reads FQNEAQ (reference sequence). In DNA form, the CDR3 reads TGTGCCAGCAGCCCCATGAACACTGAAGCTTTCTTT. Translated, it gives CASSPMNTEAFF.